What follows is one T cell receptor beta chain and its context. The method was immunoSEQ multiplex PCR; TCRdb's version includes in-frame clones alone and lacks a portion of them. Of some 790,000 clones in the sample, 72% were seen once. The data stem from a study of shared clonotypes between healthy human individuals. All the donors were Caucasian adults who lived in Nashville, Tennessee. The V end was cut by 7 bases, the J end by 4 bases, with 13 bases between. Germline V gene sequence: CDR1 GTSNPN, CDR2 SVGIG (reference sequence). CDR3 length: 12 amino acids. Sequencing used memory CD4+ T cells sorted from blood. As to subset: CD45RA-negative fraction. The rearrangement links TRBV30 to TRBJ2-5, with D possibly TRBD2 on 5 matching bases. The TCR originated in a woman aged 25 to 39 in good health. The CDR3 reads CAFPLGAETQYF. CDR3 nucleotides: TGTGCCTTCCCACTAGGTGCAGAGACCCAGTACTTC.